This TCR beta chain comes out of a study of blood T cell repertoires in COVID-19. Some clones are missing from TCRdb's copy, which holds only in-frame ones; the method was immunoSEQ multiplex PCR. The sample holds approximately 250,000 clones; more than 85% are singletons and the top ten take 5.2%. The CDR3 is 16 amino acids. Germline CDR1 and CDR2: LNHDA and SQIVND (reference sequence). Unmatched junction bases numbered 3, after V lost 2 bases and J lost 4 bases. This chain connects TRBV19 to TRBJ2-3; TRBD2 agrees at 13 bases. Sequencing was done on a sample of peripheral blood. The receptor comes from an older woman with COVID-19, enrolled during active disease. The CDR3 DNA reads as TGTGCCAGTAGTATAAGGACTAGCGGGAGCCCAGATACGCAGTATTTT. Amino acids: CASSIRTSGSPDTQYF.